Each of the 16 T cell receptor beta chains below was sequenced from the same sample in a study of T cells after yellow fever vaccination. TCRdb called the 5' RACE reads again in MiXCR, with one record for every CDR3 protein. The sample shows tens of thousands of distinct CDR3 sequences, around 5.2% of them seen only once. Sequenced here: PBMCs, either bulk or a sorted T-cell subset (CD4+, CD8+, memory, or dextramer-sorted; not recorded which), sampled more than 35 days after the first yellow fever vaccination. These receptors were taken from a man between 18 and 35 years old who received the YFV17D yellow fever vaccine.

This clonotype was found many times. The genes are TRBV7-6 and TRBJ2-3; D might be TRBD2 (5 bases). Germline CDR1 SGHVS, CDR2 FNYEAQ. Between the trimmed V and J ends, which lost 8 bases and 4 bases, there was a span of 13 bases. The CDR3 totals 13 residues. CDR3 residues: CASGLDAADTQYF. DNA of the CDR3: TGTGCCAGCGGACTTGACGCAGCAGATACGCAGTATTTT.

At least ten counts were recorded for this clonotype. V usage is TRBV5-1 and J usage is TRBJ2-5, with D possibly being TRBD1 (7 bases). V was pared by 4 bases and J by 2 bases, with 18 bases between. Germline V lookup: CDR1 SGHRS, CDR2 YFSETQ. CDR3 length: 16 residues. The CDR3, as DNA: TGCGCCAGCAGCGGGGGGACAGCGCCCCTACAAGAGACCCAGTACTTC. Translating gives CASSGGTAPLQETQYF. Full variable domain (rest looked up from reference TRBV5-1 and TRBJ2-5): KAGVTQTPRYLIKTRGQQVTLSCSPISGHRSVSWYQQTPGQGLQFLFEYFSETQRNKGNFPGRFSGRQFSNSRSEMNVSTLELGDSALYLCASSGGTAPLQETQYFGPGTRLLVL.

This clonotype was seen ten or more times. The chain has TRBV5-1 and TRBJ2-1; a weak D match, TRBD1 (7 bases). V gave up 4 bases and J gave up 4 bases, with 15 bases separating them. The V gene's germline CDR1 is SGHRS and CDR2 YFSETQ. The CDR3 totals 15 residues. The CDR3 loop reads CASSPQGGQYNEQFF. The DNA of the CDR3 is TGCGCCAGCAGCCCCCAGGGGGGTCAGTACAATGAGCAGTTCTTC.

This clonotype is classed as medium-sized (0.01 to 0.1%). The V and J genes are TRBV7-2 and TRBJ2-5, with D tentatively TRBD2 (6 bases). The CDR3 totals 14 residues. Trimming cost V 2 bases and J 5 bases, with 12 bases left between them. CDR1 and CDR2 from the germline V gene are SGHTA and FQGNSA. The CDR3 DNA reads TGTGCCAGCAGCTTAATGGTGGCGGGGGAGACCCAGTACTTC. Translation gives CASSLMVAGETQYF.

This clonotype was counted many times. The V gene is TRBV6-5, the J gene TRBJ2-1; TRBD2 matches 11 bases. This CDR3 region has 17 residues. Germline lookup yields CDR1 MNHEY and CDR2 SVGAGI. Trimming at V came to 4 bases and at J to 7 bases, leaving 12 bases not matched to a gene. The CDR3 sequence: CASSSPPTSGALNEQFF. CDR3 nucleotides: TGTGCCAGCAGTTCCCCTCCGACTAGCGGGGCCCTTAATGAGCAGTTCTTC.

In this sample, this clonotype turned up many times. The CDR3 DNA reads as TGTGCCAGCAGCTTACAGTGGACAGGGATTGGAAACACCATATATTTT. Protein product: CASSLQWTGIGNTIYF. The rearrangement uses TRBV11-2 and TRBJ1-3; 8 bases map to TRBD1. Per the germline V gene, CDR1 is SGHAT and CDR2 is FQNNGV. This CDR3 contains 16 residues. Losses at the gene ends were 2 bases for V and 3 bases for J; bases not matched to a gene: 6.

A note on this clonotype: A much larger clone lies a single base off, so this may be a read error. Here the CDR3 DNA reads TGTGCCAGCTGTTTAGGGGGTCAGCCCCAGCATTTT. It is translated as CASCLGGQPQHF. The rearrangement joins TRBV12-3 or TRBV12-4 to TRBJ1-5; D may be TRBD1 (6 bases). There are 12 residues in the CDR3.

In this sample, this clonotype turned up many times. The V call is TRBV19, the J call TRBJ2-3; 7 bases agree with TRBD2. The CDR3 consists of 15 residues. Trimming removed 5 bases from V and 4 bases from J; junction bases left unmatched: 9. Per germline, CDR1 LNHDA and CDR2 SQIVND (reference sequence). As DNA, the CDR3 is TGTGCCAGTAGTTTCCTCGGCGGGGGTGCAGATACGCAGTATTTT. It codes for CASSFLGGGADTQYF.

This clonotype was picked up many times. The CDR3 region is CASERGLAGGGEQFF. DNA of the CDR3: TGTGCCAGTGAAAGGGGACTAGCGGGGGGTGGGGAGCAGTTCTTC. The chain recombines TRBV27 with TRBJ2-1, with TRBD2 matching over 15 bases. J was trimmed by 10 bases and V by 9 bases; bases with no gene match: 10. The CDR3 runs to 15 residues. Germline V gene lookup returns CDR1 MNHEY and CDR2 SMNVEV (reference sequence).

This clonotype was detected ten times or more. V usage is TRBV25-1 and J usage is TRBJ1-3; D is undetermined. Trimming left V 7 bases short and J 0 bases short, with 13 bases between. The CDR3 has 15 amino acids. Germline CDR1 is MGHDK and CDR2 is SYGVNS. CDR3 coding DNA: TGTGCCAGCACCCCCCCAGGTCCCTCTGGAAACACCATATATTTT. It yields the protein CASTPPGPSGNTIYF.

This clonotype has a count of ten or more. The chain uses TRBV18 and TRBJ2-5, with D tentatively TRBD2 (5 bases). Germline V CDR1 and CDR2: KGHSH, LQKENI. The CDR3 extends over 20 amino acids. V was pared by 3 bases and J by 0 bases, with 26 bases between. CDR3 amino acids: CASSPPPGRGFVGYQETQYF. As DNA, the CDR3 is TGTGCCAGCTCACCTCCACCGGGCCGAGGGTTTGTGGGGTACCAAGAGACCCAGTACTTC.

This clonotype was counted at least ten times. J is TRBJ2-4 and V is TRBV20-1, with 11 positions matching TRBD2. Germline CDR1 DFQATT, CDR2 SNEGSKA (reference sequence). The V and J ends lost 6 bases and 2 bases, in that order; junction bases with no gene match: 15. The CDR3 is 18 residues long. The CDR3 spells CSAASLAGGSGTKNIQYF. CDR3 in DNA: TGCAGTGCGGCATCTCTAGCGGGGGGAAGTGGGACCAAAAACATTCAGTACTTC.

At least ten counts were recorded for this clonotype. The rearrangement joins TRBV4-1 to TRBJ1-2; TRBD1 is a possible D gene (5 bases). Germline CDR1 MGHRA, CDR2 YSYEKL. Trimming left V 1 base short and J 6 bases short, with 15 bases between. The CDR3 has 15 amino acids. The CDR3 here is CASSQGDFKRDGYTF. CDR3 sequence (DNA): TGCGCCAGCAGCCAAGGGGACTTTAAGAGGGATGGCTACACCTTC.

This clonotype was detected many times. The V and J genes are TRBV6-1 and TRBJ1-2; perhaps TRBD1 as D (5 bases). The V and J ends lost 5 bases and 3 bases respectively, with 10 bases between them. The CDR3 sequence is 13 residues long. Germline lookup yields CDR1 MNHNS and CDR2 SASEGT. CDR3 nucleotide sequence: TGTGCCAGCAGTCCCAGGGTGTACTATGGCTACACCTTC. Its protein is CASSPRVYYGYTF.

This clonotype was detected many times. V and J are TRBV5-1 and TRBJ2-3; the D call may be TRBD1 or TRBD2 (5 bases each). The germline V gene has CDR1 SGHRS and CDR2 YFSETQ. There are 13 residues in the CDR3. The V and J ends lost 4 bases and 2 bases respectively, with 8 bases between them. As DNA, the CDR3 is TGCGCCAGCAGCCGGGACCCCACAGATACGCAGTATTTT. It yields the protein CASSRDPTDTQYF.

This clonotype was found many times. The chain combines TRBV29-1 with TRBJ2-5; D is possibly TRBD1 or TRBD2 (5 bases each). This CDR3 has 14 amino acids. Germline V gene lookup returns CDR1 SQVTM and CDR2 ANQGSEA. Trimming removed 6 bases at V and 5 bases at J, with 19 bases between. CDR3 in amino acids: CSVDFPSREETQYF. CDR3 bases: TGCAGCGTCGACTTCCCCTCCAGGGAGGAGACCCAGTACTTC.